These T cell receptor beta chains were read from a single sample in a study of PD-1 blockade in classical Hodgkin lymphoma. Clones were sequenced by immunoSEQ multiplex PCR, and TCRdb holds only the in-frame ones, with some missing. This sample has around 45,000 clones, with approximately 72% found just once. The sequencing here drew on peripheral blood mononuclear cells (PBMCs), taken before the second cycle of nivolumab. These receptors all come from a human donor with classical Hodgkin lymphoma. Each CDR3 is given with its conserved first and last residue. A D gene is named only where the DNA matches it firmly. Only part of the rows carry a size: once, few, many, or a class if the clone is expanded.

J: TRBJ2-1
size: .
V: TRBV6-6
D: .
CDR3: CASSTFLSQQSKQFF
DNA: TGTGCCAGCAGTACCTTCTTAAGCCAACAGAGTAAGCAGTTCTTC

J: TRBJ2-7
size: .
V: TRBV6-1
D: .
CDR3: CASSAQSWISYEQYF
DNA: TGTGCCAGCAGTGCCCAAAGCTGGATCTCCTACGAGCAGTACTTC

J: TRBJ2-7
size: .
V: TRBV10-2
D: TRBD2
CDR3: CASSDSAAGGRAYEQYF
DNA: TGCGCCAGCAGTGACTCGGCAGCGGGGGGGCGGGCCTACGAGCAGTACTTC

J: TRBJ1-2
size: .
V: TRBV19
D: TRBD1
CDR3: CASSIDSGQGAIPHGYTF
DNA: TGTGCCAGTAGTATAGATTCAGGCCAGGGGGCCATCCCTCATGGCTACACCTTC

J: TRBJ2-7
size: .
V: TRBV30
D: .
CDR3: CAFLDTFASYEQYF
DNA: TGTGCCTTCCTGGACACATTTGCCTCCTACGAGCAGTACTTC

J: TRBJ2-3
size: .
V: TRBV6-5
D: TRBD2
CDR3: CASNSGGDTQYF
DNA: TGTGCCAGCAACAGCGGGGGGGATACGCAGTATTTT

J: TRBJ2-7
size: .
V: TRBV7-6
D: TRBD2
CDR3: CASSSSGGMGYEQYF
DNA: TGTGCCAGCAGCTCTAGCGGGGGCATGGGTTACGAGCAGTACTTC

J: TRBJ2-5
size: .
V: TRBV2
D: TRBD2
CDR3: CASSALLAGGNGETQYF
DNA: TGTGCCAGCAGTGCCCTGTTAGCGGGGGGGAATGGAGAGACCCAGTACTTC

J: TRBJ2-7
size: .
V: TRBV6-7
D: .
CDR3: CASRLAAVGEQYF
DNA: TGTGCCAGCAGATTAGCGGCTGTGGGAGAGCAGTACTTC

J: TRBJ1-2
size: medium-sized
V: TRBV4-2
D: .
CDR3: CASSQVQGGANYGYTF
DNA: TGTGCCAGCAGCCAAGTGCAGGGAGGAGCTAACTATGGCTACACCTTC

J: TRBJ1-1
size: few
V: TRBV9
D: .
CDR3: CASSVLDVNTEAFF
DNA: TGTGCCAGCAGTGTACTGGACGTGAACACTGAAGCTTTCTTT

J: TRBJ2-7
size: .
V: TRBV7-2
D: .
CDR3: CASSLGPSYEQYF
DNA: TGTGCCAGCAGCTTAGGGCCCTCCTACGAGCAGTACTTC

J: TRBJ1-1
size: .
V: TRBV4-2
D: TRBD1
CDR3: CASSQGAGQALGTTTEAFF
DNA: TGTGCCAGCAGCCAAGGAGCAGGACAGGCGTTGGGTACGACAACTGAAGCTTTCTTT

J: TRBJ1-6
size: .
V: TRBV11-2
D: TRBD1
CDR3: CASSFGTGVTDSPLHF
DNA: TGTGCCAGCAGCTTCGGGACAGGGGTGACAGATTCACCCCTCCACTTT

J: TRBJ2-2
size: .
V: TRBV4-3
D: .
CDR3: CASSQIAASTGELFF
DNA: TGCGCCAGCAGCCAAATAGCGGCCTCAACCGGGGAGCTGTTTTTT

J: TRBJ2-7
size: .
V: TRBV27
D: TRBD1
CDR3: CASSPTGTYEQYF
DNA: TGTGCCAGCAGCCCGACAGGGACCTACGAGCAGTACTTC

J: TRBJ1-4
size: once
V: TRBV27
D: .
CDR3: CASSKDRINEKLFF
DNA: TGTGCCAGCAGTAAAGACAGGATCAATGAAAAACTGTTTTTT